The 9 T cell receptor beta chains below were found in one sample sequenced in a study of blood T cells in healthy people across ages. The second PCR ran roughly 6 to 11 cycles with a sample-barcoded 5' primer and J-beta primers. TCRdb passed the 5' RACE reads through MiXCR, listing each CDR3 protein once. The data show over 450,000 distinct CDR3 sequences, around 24% seen once. Separately, the same data were catalogued under a study of T cells of mothers and their children.

Specimen: blood. Receptor source: a boy between 10 and 17 years old in good health.

The V call is TRBV19, the J call TRBJ1-1, with D tentatively TRBD1 (5 bases). Trimming cost V 1 base and J 3 bases, with 15 bases left between them. Germline assignment: CDR1 LNHDA and CDR2 SQIVND (reference sequence). This CDR3 region has 16 residues. CDR3 in DNA: TGTGCCAGTAGTATAGGGACACAAAGAGGTTACACTGAAGCTTTCTTT. Protein product: CASSIGTQRGYTEAFF.

In DNA form, the CDR3 reads TGTGCCAGCAGCTTGGGGGGAGTGGACAATGAGCAGTTCTTC. Residues: CASSLGGVDNEQFF. The chain recombines TRBV7-9 with TRBJ2-1; TRBD2 might be the D (6 bases). The CDR3 is 14 amino acids. CDR1 is SEHNR and CDR2 is FQNEAQ in the germline V gene (reference sequence). The germline V and J ends were trimmed by 3 bases and 5 bases, with 11 bases remaining between them.

The rearrangement uses TRBV24-1 and TRBJ2-3; 8 bases match TRBD2. Germline values: CDR1 KGHDR, CDR2 SFDVKD. The CDR3 has 17 amino acids. Losses at the gene ends were 1 base for V and 6 bases for J; bases not matched to a gene: 11. In DNA form, the CDR3 reads TGTGCCACCAGTGATTTCCCATTAGCGGGAAGGTCGGATACGCAGTATTTT. This codes for CATSDFPLAGRSDTQYF.

The gene calls are TRBV7-2 and TRBJ1-1; unclear D gene. The CDR3 consists of 14 residues. The V end lost 0 bases, the J end lost 9 bases, and 14 bases lay between the germline ends. Germline values: CDR1 SGHTA, CDR2 FQGNSA. The CDR3 nucleotides are TGTGCCAGCAGCTTAGCGCAAAGGGCCACCAAAGCTTTCTTT. It is translated as CASSLAQRATKAFF.

The gene calls are TRBV20-1 and TRBJ2-1; 12 nucleotides agree with TRBD2. The ends lost 1 base at V and 7 bases at J; junction bases unmatched: 2. Germline-derived CDR1 and CDR2 are DFQATT and SNEGSKA (reference sequence). The CDR3 has 14 residues. The CDR3 region is CSARVTSGSNEQFF. CDR3 bases: TGCAGTGCTAGAGTGACTAGCGGGAGTAATGAGCAGTTCTTC.

The rearrangement links TRBV19 to TRBJ2-5; D call uncertain. This CDR3 region has 13 residues. From germline, CDR1 is LNHDA and CDR2 SQIVND (reference sequence). Trimming stripped 5 bases from V and 2 bases from J, with 9 bases between. DNA of the CDR3: TGTGCCAGTAGTCGTCCAGGTCAAGAGACCCAGTACTTC. It encodes CASSRPGQETQYF.

A word on this clonotype: With a much larger clone just one base away, this may be a read error. V gene TRBV6-6 combines with J gene TRBJ2-5, with D unclear. In germline, CDR1 is MNHNY, CDR2 SVGAGI (reference sequence). This CDR3 region has 13 residues. The V end was cut by 2 bases, the J end by 0 bases, with 4 bases between. The CDR3 DNA reads TGTGCCAGCAGTTACGGGCACCAAGAGACCCAGTACTTC. This encodes CASSYGHQETQYF.

This clonotype turned up a few times. This sequence joins TRBV4-3 and TRBJ2-1, with D maybe TRBD1 (6 bases). CDR3 length: 13 amino acids. Germline CDR1 reads LGHNA; CDR2 reads YSLEER. V was clipped by 0 bases and J by 9 bases, with 9 bases between them. This chain's CDR3 is CASSQDTGTEQFF. CDR3 bases: TGCGCCAGCAGCCAAGATACAGGGACTGAGCAGTTCTTC.

The rearrangement links TRBV6-1 to TRBJ2-6; no firm D call. V was cut by 8 bases and J by 0 bases, with 5 bases left in between. This CDR3 is 13 amino acids long. Germline V CDR1 and CDR2: MNHNS, SASEGT. CDR3 region: CASCLSGANVLTF. In nucleotides, the CDR3 is TGTGCCAGCTGCCTCTCTGGGGCCAACGTCCTGACTTTC.